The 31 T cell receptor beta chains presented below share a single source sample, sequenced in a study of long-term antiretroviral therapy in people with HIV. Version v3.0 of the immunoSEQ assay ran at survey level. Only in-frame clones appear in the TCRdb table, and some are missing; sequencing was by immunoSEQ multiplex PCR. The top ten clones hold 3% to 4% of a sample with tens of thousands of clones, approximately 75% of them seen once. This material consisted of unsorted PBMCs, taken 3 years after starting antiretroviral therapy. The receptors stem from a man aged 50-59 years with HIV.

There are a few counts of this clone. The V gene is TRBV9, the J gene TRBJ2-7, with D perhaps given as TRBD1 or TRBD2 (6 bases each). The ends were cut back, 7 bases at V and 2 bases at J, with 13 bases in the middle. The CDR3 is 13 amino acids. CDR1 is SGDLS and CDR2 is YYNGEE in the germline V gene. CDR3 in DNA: TGTGCCAGCGGGACGGGGGCCCCCTACGAGCAGTACTTC. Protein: CASGTGAPYEQYF.

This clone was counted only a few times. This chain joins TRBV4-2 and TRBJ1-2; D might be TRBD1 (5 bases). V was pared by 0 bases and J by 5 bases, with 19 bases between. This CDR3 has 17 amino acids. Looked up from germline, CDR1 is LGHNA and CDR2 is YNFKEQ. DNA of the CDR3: TGTGCCAGCAGCCAAGATGGGGGATTGGGGACGGGGTATGGCTACACCTTC. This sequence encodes CASSQDGGLGTGYGYTF.

CDR3 residues: CASSLAGDQETQYF. The CDR3 nucleotides read TGTGCCAGCAGCTTAGCGGGGGACCAAGAGACCCAGTACTTC. This chain uses TRBV7-7 with TRBJ2-5; D possibly uses TRBD1 or TRBD2 (5 bases each). This CDR3 contains 14 residues. V lost 0 bases and J 0 bases, leaving 5 bases between the germline ends. Germline loops: CDR1 SSHAT, CDR2 FNYEAQ (reference sequence).

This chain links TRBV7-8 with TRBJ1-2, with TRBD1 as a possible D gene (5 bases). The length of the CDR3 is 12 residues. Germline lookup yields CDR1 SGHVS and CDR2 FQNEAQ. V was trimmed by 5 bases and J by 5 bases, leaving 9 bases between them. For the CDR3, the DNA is TGTGCCAGCAGCCTCCGACAGTATGGCTACACCTTC. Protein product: CASSLRQYGYTF.

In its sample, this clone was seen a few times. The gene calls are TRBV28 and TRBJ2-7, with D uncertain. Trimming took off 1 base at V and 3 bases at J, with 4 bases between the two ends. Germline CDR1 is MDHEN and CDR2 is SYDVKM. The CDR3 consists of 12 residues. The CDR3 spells CASSLSNYEQYF. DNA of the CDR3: TGTGCCAGCAGTTTATCTAACTACGAGCAGTACTTC. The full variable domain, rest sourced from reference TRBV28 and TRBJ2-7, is DVKVTQSSRYLVKRTGEKVFLECVQDMDHENMFWYRQDPGLGLRLIYFSYDVKMKEKGDIPEGYSVSREKKERFSLILESASTNQTSMYLCASSLSNYEQYFGPGTRLTVT.

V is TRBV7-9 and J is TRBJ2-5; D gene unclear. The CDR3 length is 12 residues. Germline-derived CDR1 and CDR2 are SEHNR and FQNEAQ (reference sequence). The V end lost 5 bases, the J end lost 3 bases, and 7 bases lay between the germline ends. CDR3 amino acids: CASSPVKETQYF. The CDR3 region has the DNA TGTGCCAGCAGCCCGGTAAAAGAGACCCAGTACTTC.

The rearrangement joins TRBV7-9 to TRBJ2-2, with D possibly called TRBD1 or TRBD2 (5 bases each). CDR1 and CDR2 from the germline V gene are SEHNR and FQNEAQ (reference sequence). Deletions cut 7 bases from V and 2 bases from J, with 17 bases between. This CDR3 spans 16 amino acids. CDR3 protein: CASTSPLGRNTGELFF. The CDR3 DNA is TGTGCCAGCACCTCTCCTCTGGGACGAAACACCGGGGAGCTGTTTTTT.

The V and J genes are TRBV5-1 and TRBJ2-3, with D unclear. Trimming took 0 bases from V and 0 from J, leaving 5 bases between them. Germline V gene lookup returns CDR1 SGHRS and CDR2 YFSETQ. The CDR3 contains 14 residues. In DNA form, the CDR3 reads TGCGCCAGCAGCTTGGATCCGAGCACAGATACGCAGTATTTT. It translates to CASSLDPSTDTQYF.

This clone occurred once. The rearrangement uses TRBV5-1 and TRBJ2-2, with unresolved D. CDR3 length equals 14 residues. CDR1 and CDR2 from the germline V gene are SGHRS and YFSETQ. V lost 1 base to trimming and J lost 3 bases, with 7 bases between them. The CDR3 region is CASSLRQYTGELFF. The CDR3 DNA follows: TGCGCCAGCAGCTTGAGGCAGTACACCGGGGAGCTGTTTTTT.

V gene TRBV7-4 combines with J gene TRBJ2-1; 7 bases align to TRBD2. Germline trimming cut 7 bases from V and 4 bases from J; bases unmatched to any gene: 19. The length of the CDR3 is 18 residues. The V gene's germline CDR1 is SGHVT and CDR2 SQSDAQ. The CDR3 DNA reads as TGTGCCAGCAACTACTTTGGGAGGGCTAGCCAAATTTACAATGAGCAGTTCTTC. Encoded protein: CASNYFGRASQIYNEQFF.

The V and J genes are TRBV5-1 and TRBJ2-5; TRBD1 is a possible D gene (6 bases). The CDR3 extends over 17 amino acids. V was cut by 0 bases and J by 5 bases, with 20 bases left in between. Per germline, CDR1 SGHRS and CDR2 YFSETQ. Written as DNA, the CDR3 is TGCGCCAGCAGCTTGGGCCCACAGGGTCTATTAGGGGAGACCCAGTACTTC. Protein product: CASSLGPQGLLGETQYF.

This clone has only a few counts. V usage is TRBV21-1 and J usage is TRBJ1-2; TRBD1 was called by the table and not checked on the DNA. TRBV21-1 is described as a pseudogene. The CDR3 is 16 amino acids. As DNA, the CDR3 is TGTGCCAACTCGTCAACGGGGCACAGGGGGTTCTATGGCTACACCTTC. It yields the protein CANSSTGHRGFYGYTF.

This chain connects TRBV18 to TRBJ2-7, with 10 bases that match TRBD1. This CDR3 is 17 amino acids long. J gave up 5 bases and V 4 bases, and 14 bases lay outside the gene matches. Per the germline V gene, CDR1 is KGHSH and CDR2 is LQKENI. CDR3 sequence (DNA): TGTGCCAGCTCACTAGCCGGGACAGGGGCGTCCGGCCACGAGCAGTACTTC. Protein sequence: CASSLAGTGASGHEQYF.

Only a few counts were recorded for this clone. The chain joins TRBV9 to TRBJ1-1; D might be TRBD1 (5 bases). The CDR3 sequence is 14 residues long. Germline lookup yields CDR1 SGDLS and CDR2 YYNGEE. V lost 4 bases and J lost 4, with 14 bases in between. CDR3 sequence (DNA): TGTGCCAGCAGCCCACAGGACACAGGCACTGAAGCTTTCTTT. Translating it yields CASSPQDTGTEAFF.

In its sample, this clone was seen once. CDR3 loop: CASSWDGDREGRQFF. CDR3 sequence (DNA): TGTGCCAGCAGTTGGGACGGGGACAGGGAAGGTCGGCAGTTCTTC. This chain links TRBV28 with TRBJ2-1; 9 nucleotides match TRBD1. This CDR3 is built from 15 residues. Per germline, CDR1 MDHEN and CDR2 SYDVKM. The V segment lost 4 bases and the J segment 12 bases; nucleotides outside the gene matches: 13.

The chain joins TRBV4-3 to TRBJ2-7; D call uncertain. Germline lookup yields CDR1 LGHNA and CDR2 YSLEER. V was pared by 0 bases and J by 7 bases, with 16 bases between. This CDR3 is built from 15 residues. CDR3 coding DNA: TGCGCCAGCAGCCAAGATGAGAGTTTTGCGGAAGAGCAGTACTTC. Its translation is CASSQDESFAEEQYF.

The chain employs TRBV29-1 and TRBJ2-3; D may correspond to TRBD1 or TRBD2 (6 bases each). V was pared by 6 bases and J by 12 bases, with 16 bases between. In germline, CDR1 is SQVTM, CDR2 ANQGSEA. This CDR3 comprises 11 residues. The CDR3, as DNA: TGCAGCGTCGTTTGGGGGGCGGGTCAGTATTTT. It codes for CSVVWGAGQYF.

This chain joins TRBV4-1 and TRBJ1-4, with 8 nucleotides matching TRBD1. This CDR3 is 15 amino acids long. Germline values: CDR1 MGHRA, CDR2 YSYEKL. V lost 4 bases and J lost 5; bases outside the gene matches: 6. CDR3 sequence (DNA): TGCGCCAGCAGCCTACGGGACAGGAGAAATGAAAAACTGTTTTTT. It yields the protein CASSLRDRRNEKLFF.

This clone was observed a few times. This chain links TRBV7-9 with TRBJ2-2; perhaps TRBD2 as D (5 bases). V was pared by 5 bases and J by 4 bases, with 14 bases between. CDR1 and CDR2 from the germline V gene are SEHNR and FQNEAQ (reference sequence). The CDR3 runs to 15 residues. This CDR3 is CASSAFRGVTGELFF. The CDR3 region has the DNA TGTGCCAGCAGCGCTTTTCGGGGAGTCACCGGGGAGCTGTTTTTT. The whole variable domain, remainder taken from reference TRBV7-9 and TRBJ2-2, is DTGVSQNPRHKITKRGQNVTFRCDPISEHNRLYWYRQTLGQGPEFLTYFQNEAQLEKSRLLSDRFSAERPKGSFSTLEIQRTEQGDSAMYLCASSAFRGVTGELFFGEGSRLTVL.

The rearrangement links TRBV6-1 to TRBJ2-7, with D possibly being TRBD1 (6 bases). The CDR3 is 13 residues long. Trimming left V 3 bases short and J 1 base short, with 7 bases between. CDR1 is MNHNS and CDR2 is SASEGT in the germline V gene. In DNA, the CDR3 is TGTGCCAGCAGTGAGGGACATTCCTACGAGCAGTACTTC. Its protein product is CASSEGHSYEQYF.

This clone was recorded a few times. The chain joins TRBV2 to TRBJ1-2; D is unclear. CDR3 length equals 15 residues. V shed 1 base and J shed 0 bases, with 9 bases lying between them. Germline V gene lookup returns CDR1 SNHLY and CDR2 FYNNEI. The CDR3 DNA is TGTGCCAGCAGTGAAGTTGGCAGAGCTAACTATGGCTACACCTTC. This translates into CASSEVGRANYGYTF.

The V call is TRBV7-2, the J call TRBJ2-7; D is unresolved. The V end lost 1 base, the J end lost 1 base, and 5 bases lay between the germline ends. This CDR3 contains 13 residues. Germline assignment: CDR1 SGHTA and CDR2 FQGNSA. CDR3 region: CASSLGYSYEQYF. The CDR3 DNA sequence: TGTGCCAGCAGCTTAGGCTATTCCTACGAGCAGTACTTC.

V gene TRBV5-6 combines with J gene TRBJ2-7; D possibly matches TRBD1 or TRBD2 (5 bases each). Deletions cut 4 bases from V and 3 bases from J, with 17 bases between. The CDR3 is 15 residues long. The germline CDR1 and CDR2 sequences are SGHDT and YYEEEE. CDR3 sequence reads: CASSLGTGSVYEQYF. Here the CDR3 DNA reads TGTGCCAGCAGCCTCGGGACGGGTAGCGTCTACGAGCAGTACTTC.

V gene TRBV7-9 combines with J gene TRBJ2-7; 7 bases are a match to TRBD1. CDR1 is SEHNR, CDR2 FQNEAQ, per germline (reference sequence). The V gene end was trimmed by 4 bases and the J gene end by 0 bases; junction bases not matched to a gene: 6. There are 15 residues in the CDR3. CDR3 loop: CASSSAGTDSYEQYF. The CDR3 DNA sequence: TGTGCCAGCAGCTCGGCCGGGACAGACTCCTACGAGCAGTACTTC.

The CDR3 loop reads CASRVTGNTEAFF. The CDR3 region has the DNA TGTGCCAGCAGGGTGACAGGGAACACTGAAGCTTTCTTT. The chain couples TRBV28 to TRBJ1-1; TRBD1 might be the D (6 bases). Germline V CDR1 and CDR2: MDHEN, SYDVKM. V lost 6 bases to trimming and J lost 1 base, with 9 bases between them. The CDR3 consists of 13 residues. Based on the CDR3 plus reference TRBV28 and TRBJ1-1, the full variable domain is DVKVTQSSRYLVKRTGEKVFLECVQDMDHENMFWYRQDPGLGLRLIYFSYDVKMKEKGDIPEGYSVSREKKERFSLILESASTNQTSMYLCASRVTGNTEAFFGQGTRLTVV.

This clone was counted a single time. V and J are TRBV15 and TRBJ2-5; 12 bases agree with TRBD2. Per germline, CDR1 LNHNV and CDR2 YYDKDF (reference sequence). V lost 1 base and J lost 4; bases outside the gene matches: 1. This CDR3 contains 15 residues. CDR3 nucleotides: TGTGCCACCAGCAGAGCTAGCGGGGGGGCAGAGACCCAGTACTTC. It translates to CATSRASGGAETQYF. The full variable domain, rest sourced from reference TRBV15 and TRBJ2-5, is DAMVIQNPRYQVTQFGKPVTLSCSQTLNHNVMYWYQQKSSQAPKLLFHYYDKDFNNEADTPDNFQSRRPNTSFCFLDIRSPGLGDTAMYLCATSRASGGAETQYFGPGTRLLVL.

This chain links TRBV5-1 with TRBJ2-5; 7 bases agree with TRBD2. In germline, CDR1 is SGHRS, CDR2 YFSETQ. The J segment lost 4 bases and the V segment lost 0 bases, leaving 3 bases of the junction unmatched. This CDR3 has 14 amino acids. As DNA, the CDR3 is TGCGCCAGCAGCTTGGATCCGGGGGGAGAGACCCAGTACTTC. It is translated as CASSLDPGGETQYF.

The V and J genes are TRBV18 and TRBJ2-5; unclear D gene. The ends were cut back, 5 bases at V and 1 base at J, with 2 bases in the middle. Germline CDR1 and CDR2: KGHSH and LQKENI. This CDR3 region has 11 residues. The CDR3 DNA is TGTGCCAGCTCATCCCAAGAGACCCAGTACTTC. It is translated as CASSSQETQYF.

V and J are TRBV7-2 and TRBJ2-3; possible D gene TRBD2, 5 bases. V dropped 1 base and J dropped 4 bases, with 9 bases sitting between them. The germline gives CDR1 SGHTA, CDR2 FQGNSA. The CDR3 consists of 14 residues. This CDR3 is CASSLGGSADTQYF. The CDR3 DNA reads TGTGCCAGCAGCTTAGGCGGGTCGGCAGATACGCAGTATTTT.

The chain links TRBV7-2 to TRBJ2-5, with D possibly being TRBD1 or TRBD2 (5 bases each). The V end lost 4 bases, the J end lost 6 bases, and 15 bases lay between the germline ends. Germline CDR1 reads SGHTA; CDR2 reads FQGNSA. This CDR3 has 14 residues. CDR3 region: CASSSGRSGKTQYF. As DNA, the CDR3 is TGTGCCAGCAGCTCGGGACGGAGTGGGAAGACCCAGTACTTC.

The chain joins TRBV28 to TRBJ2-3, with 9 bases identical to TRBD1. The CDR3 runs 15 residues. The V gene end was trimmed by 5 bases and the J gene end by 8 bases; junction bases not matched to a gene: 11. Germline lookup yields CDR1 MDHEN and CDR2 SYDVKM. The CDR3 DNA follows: TGTGCCAGCAGTGCCTCTACAGGGGGCGGAGGTACGCAGTATTTT. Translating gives CASSASTGGGGTQYF.